One sample yielded the 20 T cell receptor beta chains listed below, sequenced in a study of shared clonotypes between healthy human individuals. The table came from immunoSEQ multiplex PCR; TCRdb's copy has only in-frame clones and leaves some out. The sample lists some 1 million clones; roughly 80% were seen once. Material: memory CD4+ T cells sorted from blood. Sample subset: CD45RA-negative fraction. The receptors stem from a man aged 18 to 35 in good health.

This chain joins TRBV2 and TRBJ2-2; D is unresolved. Trimming cost V 5 bases and J 8 bases, with 12 bases left between them. The CDR3 runs to 13 residues. CDR1 is SNHLY, CDR2 FYNNEI, per germline. CDR3 DNA sequence: TGTGCCAGCAGTATTCAAGAGAGGGGGGAGCTGTTTTTT. Translation gives CASSIQERGELFF.

This clone was seen at least ten times. The chain combines TRBV29-1 with TRBJ2-1; D unclear. CDR1 and CDR2 from the germline V gene are SQVTM and ANQGSEA. The CDR3 runs to 10 residues. The V end lost 6 bases, the J end lost 9 bases, and 9 bases lay between the germline ends. CDR3 in amino acids: CSVLHSEQFF. DNA for the CDR3: TGCAGCGTGCTACATAGTGAGCAGTTCTTC.

With regard to this clone: Other DNA sequences of this sample code for an identical CDR3. The chain joins TRBV5-1 to TRBJ2-3; 7 bases align to TRBD1. The germline V gene has CDR1 SGHRS and CDR2 YFSETQ. CDR3 length equals 14 residues. Unmatched junction bases numbered 1, after V lost 2 bases and J lost 1 base. CDR3 in DNA: TGCGCCAGCAGCTTCGGACAGGGCACAGATACGCAGTATTTT. Amino acids: CASSFGQGTDTQYF.

This sequence joins TRBV5-4 and TRBJ2-3; D possibly corresponds to TRBD2 (6 bases). The V gene's germline CDR1 is SGHNT and CDR2 YYREEE (reference sequence). V dropped 5 bases and J dropped 1 base, with 8 bases sitting between them. This CDR3 region has 13 residues. In DNA form, the CDR3 reads TGTGCCAGCAGGTCTAGCGGCACAGATACGCAGTATTTT. Translating gives CASRSSGTDTQYF.

CDR3 bases: TGTGCCAGCAGCTGGGGCGGGGCCCTGGGCAATGAGCAGTTCTTC. It encodes CASSWGGALGNEQFF. The chain recombines TRBV7-9 with TRBJ2-1; tentative D call: TRBD2 (6 bases). Germline values: CDR1 SEHNR, CDR2 FQNEAQ (reference sequence). There are 15 residues in the CDR3. Trimming took off 4 bases at V and 6 bases at J, with 16 bases between the two ends.

This chain joins TRBV18 and TRBJ2-5; no firm D call. Between the trimmed V and J ends, which lost 1 base and 5 bases, there was a span of 8 bases. Germline V CDR1 and CDR2: KGHSH, LQKENI. CDR3 length equals 13 residues. Here the CDR3 DNA reads TGTGCCAGCTCACCACAGATGGTGGAGACCCAGTACTTC. It codes for CASSPQMVETQYF.

This chain joins TRBV5-1 and TRBJ2-7, with 9 bases identical to TRBD2. From germline, CDR1 is SGHRS and CDR2 YFSETQ. This CDR3 has 16 residues. J gave up 5 bases and V 0 bases, and 9 bases lay outside the gene matches. Here the CDR3 DNA reads TGCGCCAGCAGCTTGGAAGCGGGGGGACCTGGGAACGAGCAGTACTTC. Translation: CASSLEAGGPGNEQYF. The full variable domain, in which reference TRBV5-1 and TRBJ2-7 provide the parts outside the CDR3, is KAGVTQTPRYLIKTRGQQVTLSCSPISGHRSVSWYQQTPGQGLQFLFEYFSETQRNKGNFPGRFSGRQFSNSRSEMNVSTLELGDSALYLCASSLEAGGPGNEQYFGPGTRLTVT.

To note about this clone: It differs at one base from a far larger clone, so likely a read error. Different DNA sequences within this sample yield the same CDR3. This rearrangement joins TRBV6-5 to TRBJ1-5; maybe TRBD1 (5 bases). With 6 bases removed from V and 2 bases from J, the gap between germline ends came to 8 bases. In germline, CDR1 is MNHEY, CDR2 SVGAGI. CDR3 length equals 13 residues. DNA for the CDR3: TGTGCCAGCAGCAGAGGGGGCAATCAGCCCCAGCATTTT. Amino acids: CASSRGGNQPQHF.

Only a few counts were recorded for this clone. V is TRBV30 and J is TRBJ1-6; D not resolved. In germline, CDR1 is GTSNPN, CDR2 SVGIG (reference sequence). The CDR3 has 14 residues. V was shortened by 4 bases and J by 8 bases, with 15 bases between the two germline ends. The DNA of the CDR3 is TGTGCCTGGAAAGGACTCGCGAGGGATTCACCCCTCCACTTT. This codes for CAWKGLARDSPLHF.

The rearrangement joins TRBV29-1 to TRBJ2-5, with 10 bases fitting TRBD2. With V trimmed by 7 bases and J by 4 bases, 9 bases remained unmatched. CDR1 SQVTM and CDR2 ANQGSEA come from the germline V gene. This CDR3 has 14 amino acids. The chain's CDR3 is CSALGASGGETQYF. CDR3 DNA: TGCAGCGCCTTGGGGGCTAGCGGGGGAGAGACCCAGTACTTC.

This chain uses TRBV28 with TRBJ1-2; the D gene is possibly TRBD1 (5 bases). In germline, CDR1 is MDHEN, CDR2 SYDVKM. CDR3 length: 12 amino acids. With 7 bases removed from V and 8 bases from J, the gap between germline ends came to 14 bases. CDR3 sequence reads: CASTSQEDGYTF. CDR3 DNA: TGTGCCAGCACCTCACAGGAGGACGGCTACACCTTC.

The rearrangement uses TRBV2 and TRBJ2-7; possible D gene TRBD1, 6 bases. The CDR3 runs to 12 residues. From germline, CDR1 is SNHLY and CDR2 FYNNEI. Trimming removed 4 bases from V and 5 bases from J, with 9 bases in between. The CDR3 sequence is CASSGDRNEQYF. CDR3 DNA: TGTGCCAGCAGTGGCGACAGGAACGAGCAGTACTTC.

The chain couples TRBV7-9 to TRBJ1-4; maybe TRBD1 (6 bases). The germline V gene encodes CDR1 SEHNR and CDR2 FQNEAQ (reference sequence). V lost 1 base and J lost 7, with 16 bases in between. There are 16 residues in the CDR3. The CDR3 sequence is CASSLDSKGGAEKLFF. CDR3 nucleotide sequence: TGTGCCAGCAGCTTAGACTCTAAAGGGGGGGCTGAAAAACTGTTTTTT.

The V call is TRBV27, the J call TRBJ2-1; D possibly uses TRBD1 or TRBD2 (5 bases each). This CDR3 spans 14 amino acids. Germline V gives CDR1 MNHEY, CDR2 SMNVEV (reference sequence). Trimming pared 3 bases from V and 9 bases from J, leaving 15 bases between. The CDR3, as DNA: TGTGCCAGCAGTTTGGGCAGGGCAGAGGGTGAGCAGTTCTTC. This sequence encodes CASSLGRAEGEQFF.

The chain employs TRBV6-6 and TRBJ2-1, with 12 bases fitting TRBD2. The germline V gene has CDR1 MNHNY and CDR2 SVGAGI (reference sequence). This CDR3 is 16 amino acids long. V dropped 0 bases and J dropped 7; count of bases not matched to a gene: 4. The CDR3 here is CASSYSASGRANEQFF. Written as DNA, the CDR3 is TGTGCCAGCAGTTACTCGGCTAGCGGGAGGGCGAATGAGCAGTTCTTC.

The chain carries TRBV28 and TRBJ2-5; 7 bases are shared with TRBD2. In germline, CDR1 is MDHEN, CDR2 SYDVKM. Unmatched junction bases numbered 10, after V lost 8 bases and J lost 4 bases. This CDR3 spans 14 amino acids. The CDR3 DNA reads as TGTGCCAGCGTTCGAAGCGGGATCGCAGAGACCCAGTACTTC. As protein: CASVRSGIAETQYF.

The J gene is TRBJ2-2, the V gene TRBV4-1, with D perhaps matching TRBD1 (6 bases). This CDR3 has 13 residues. Between the trimmed V and J ends, which lost 11 bases and 0 bases, there was a span of 10 bases. Germline V gives CDR1 MGHRA, CDR2 YSYEKL. The CDR3: CAAGDTNTGELFF. The DNA for the CDR3 is TGCGCCGCAGGGGATACGAACACCGGGGAGCTGTTTTTT.

On this clone: The identical CDR3 is also encoded by other nucleotide sequences in the sample. The chain uses TRBV19 and TRBJ1-5; tentative D call: TRBD1 (5 bases). Germline assignment: CDR1 LNHDA and CDR2 SQIVND (reference sequence). The CDR3 has 12 amino acids. The V and J ends lost 8 bases and 3 bases respectively, with 8 bases between them. The CDR3 protein is CASRGVNQPQHF. In DNA, the CDR3 is TGTGCCAGTCGGGGGGTCAATCAGCCCCAGCATTTT.

V and J are TRBV6-5 and TRBJ1-1; TRBD1 is a possible D gene (5 bases). Germline V gene sequence: CDR1 MNHEY, CDR2 SVGAGI. The CDR3 runs 14 residues. V shed 1 base and J shed 5 bases, with 11 bases lying between them. The CDR3 sequence is CASSYLGGVTEAFF. CDR3 nucleotide sequence: TGTGCCAGCAGTTACTTGGGGGGTGTGACTGAAGCTTTCTTT.

The chain is built from TRBV5-1 and TRBJ1-6; D is unclear. The CDR3 spans 16 residues. V lost 4 bases, J lost 3 bases, and 14 bases lay in between. CDR1 and CDR2 (germline): SGHRS, YFSETQ. CDR3 DNA sequence: TGCGCCAGCAGCCGAGGCCAGGACCACTATAATTCACCCCTCCACTTT. Its translation is CASSRGQDHYNSPLHF.